This record concerns one T cell receptor beta chain sequence. This specimen includes other DNA sequences encoding the same CDR3. The sample is drawn from a study of blood T cell repertoires in COVID-19. Assay: immunoSEQ multiplex PCR; the TCRdb copy retains only in-frame clones and omits some. The sample lists 200,000 to 300,000 clones, roughly four fifths occurring once. Germline V gives CDR1 KGHSH, CDR2 LQKENI. The CDR3 length is 13 residues. Trimming removed 3 bases at V and 1 base at J, with 6 bases between. The J gene is TRBJ1-1, the V gene TRBV18, with D unclear. The sequencing sample was made of PBMCs or T cells enriched from blood (not recorded which). This receptor was taken from a woman aged 35 to 49 who had been exposed to COVID-19. CDR3 amino acids: CASSPTENTEAFF. As DNA, the CDR3 is TGTGCCAGCTCACCTACAGAGAACACTGAAGCTTTCTTT.